The rows below give T cell receptor beta chains drawn from one sample of a study of shared clonotypes between healthy human individuals. Sequenced by immunoSEQ multiplex PCR; TCRdb stores in-frame clones only, minus some. In the table there are about 470,000 clones, more than 75% of which are singletons. Sequenced input: PBMCs. Receptor source: a woman between 40 and 55 years old in good health. Some clones in this sample may be carry-over from other donors' samples. Both conserved end residues are part of each CDR3. The D gene is left open where the match is weak. Rows give clone size only sometimes, using once, few, many, or a class for an expanded clone.

>NA|TRBJ2-2|TRBV11-2|once
CASSLERDVGELFF
TGTGCCAGCAGCTTAGAAAGGGACGTCGGGGAGCTGTTTTTT
>NA|TRBJ1-2|TRBV19|many
CASTRTRAEDGYTF
TGTGCCAGTACTCGGACAAGGGCCGAGGATGGCTACACCTTC
>TRBD2|TRBJ2-1|TRBV19|NA
CASSTGLAGVVEQFF
TGTGCCAGTAGTACGGGACTAGCGGGAGTGGTTGAGCAGTTCTTC
>NA|TRBJ1-5|TRBV18|NA
CASSAGQQNRNQPQHF
TGTGCCAGCTCAGCCGGACAGCAGAATCGCAATCAGCCCCAGCATTTT
>NA|TRBJ2-7|TRBV5-4|NA
CASSLERYYEQYF
TGTGCCAGCAGCTTGGAACGGTACTACGAGCAGTACTTC
>TRBD1|TRBJ2-7|TRBV10-3|NA
CATLGQNSYEQYF
TGTGCCACCTTGGGACAGAACTCCTACGAGCAGTACTTC
>NA|TRBJ2-3|TRBV28|NA
CASSFTRTDTQYF
TGTGCCAGCAGTTTCACACGAACAGATACGCAGTATTTT
>TRBD2|TRBJ2-1|TRBV11-3|NA
CASSYGTSGAYNEQFF
TGTGCCAGCAGCTATGGGACTAGCGGGGCGTACAATGAGCAGTTCTTC
>TRBD2|TRBJ2-1|TRBV30|NA
CAWSVGGFGEQFF
TGTGCCTGGAGTGTCGGGGGGTTCGGTGAGCAGTTCTTC
>NA|TRBJ1-2|TRBV28|few
CASSSAVAYGYTF
TGTGCCAGCAGCTCCGCAGTGGCCTATGGCTACACCTTC
>NA|TRBJ1-1|TRBV5-1|NA
CASSLTGTANTEAFF
TGCGCCAGCAGCTTAACCGGGACTGCGAACACTGAAGCTTTCTTT
>NA|TRBJ2-5|TRBV29-1|NA
CSTRQSVETQYF
TGCAGCACCAGACAATCCGTAGAGACCCAGTACTTC
>NA|TRBJ2-4|TRBV5-4|NA
CASSFDERAAGNIQYF
TGTGCCAGCAGCTTCGATGAGCGGGCTGCCGGAAACATTCAGTACTTC
>TRBD2|TRBJ2-5|TRBV5-1|NA
CASSLGLADEETQYF
TGCGCCAGCAGCCTGGGACTAGCGGACGAAGAGACCCAGTACTTC
>TRBD2|TRBJ2-3|TRBV7-8|NA
CASSRDLAGGSDTQYF
TGTGCCAGCAGCAGAGATCTAGCGGGAGGGTCAGATACGCAGTATTTT
>NA|TRBJ2-6|TRBV28|NA
CASTVRWVSGANVLTF
TGTGCCAGCACCGTACGTTGGGTCTCTGGGGCCAACGTCCTGACTTTC
>NA|TRBJ1-5|TRBV28|NA
CATRGPRGYSNQPQHF
TGTGCCACCAGGGGCCCGCGGGGTTATAGCAATCAGCCCCAGCATTTT
>TRBD1|TRBJ2-7|TRBV28|once
CASSLAGGKSYEQYF
TGTGCCAGCAGTTTAGCAGGGGGCAAATCCTACGAGCAGTACTTC
>TRBD1|TRBJ1-2|TRBV6-1|NA
CASRGGGGAGGYTF
TGTGCCAGCAGAGGGGGAGGGGGCGCGGGTGGCTACACCTTC
>NA|TRBJ2-1|TRBV6-4|NA
CASSDGEREQFF
TGTGCCAGCAGTGACGGGGAAAGGGAGCAGTTCTTC
>TRBD2|TRBJ2-1|TRBV2|NA
CASSEFAGRDEQFF
TGTGCCAGCAGTGAATTCGCAGGGAGGGACGAGCAGTTCTTC
>NA|TRBJ1-5|TRBV28|NA
CASSSPGEGVGQPQHF
TGTGCCAGCAGTTCCCCAGGGGAGGGCGTCGGACAGCCCCAGCATTTT
>NA|TRBJ1-2|TRBV6-1|NA
CASSERANYGYTF
TGTGCCAGCAGTGAACGTGCTAACTATGGCTACACCTTC
>NA|TRBJ2-3|TRBV6-5|NA
CASTSQGNTQYF
TGTGCCAGCACCTCACAGGGAAATACGCAGTATTTT
>NA|TRBJ2-2|TRBV7-2|NA
CASSFGGELFF
TGTGCCAGCAGCTTTGGTGGGGAGCTGTTTTTT
>NA|TRBJ1-2|TRBV6-6|NA
CASRRGADYGYTF
TGTGCCAGCAGGCGGGGGGCCGACTATGGCTACACCTTC
>TRBD1|TRBJ1-1|TRBV18|NA
CASSPMQGDMNTEAFF
TGTGCCAGCTCACCGATGCAGGGGGACATGAACACTGAAGCTTTCTTT